The 18 T cell receptor beta chains presented below share a single source sample, sequenced in a study of identical twins. Via MiXCR, TCRdb re-called the 5' RACE reads, giving one row per CDR3 protein. The sample holds 450,000 to 650,000 distinct CDR3 sequences, approximately 10% seen once. This same sample was also part of a study on yellow fever vaccine responses in identical twins.

The sequencing input was PBMCs. The receptors derive from a woman in her late teens or twenties in good health.

This chain uses TRBV3-1 with TRBJ2-7, with TRBD1 identical over 11 bases. V was clipped by 4 bases and J by 6 bases; unmatched bases: 8. Germline V gene sequence: CDR1 LGHDT, CDR2 YNNKEL (reference sequence). The CDR3 loop spans 15 amino acids. The CDR3 sequence: CASSRNRDRGSEQYF. The CDR3 nucleotides are TGTGCCAGCAGCCGGAACCGGGACAGGGGGTCCGAGCAGTACTTC.

CDR3 in DNA: TGTGCCAGCAGTTTTTCGGGATTAAGACTAGCGGGGGTATACTTC. As protein: CASSFSGLRLAGVYF. V is TRBV12-3 or TRBV12-4 and J is TRBJ2-5, with TRBD2 matching 12 bases. V dropped 3 bases and J dropped 14; count of bases not matched to a gene: 13. The CDR3 spans 15 residues.

This clonotype was seen ten or more times. The J gene is TRBJ2-5, the V gene TRBV5-1; possible D gene TRBD1, 6 bases. The germline V gene encodes CDR1 SGHRS and CDR2 YFSETQ. V was cut by 0 bases and J by 5 bases, with 14 bases left in between. The CDR3 has 15 residues. CDR3 region: CASSLAAGDGETQYF. The CDR3 region has the DNA TGCGCCAGCAGCTTGGCAGCAGGGGATGGGGAGACCCAGTACTTC.

The chain combines TRBV9 with TRBJ2-1, with a possible D match to TRBD2 (6 bases). The CDR3 contains 15 residues. From germline, CDR1 is SGDLS and CDR2 YYNGEE. V gave up 0 bases and J gave up 4 bases, with 11 bases separating them. CDR3 sequence: CASSVASALYNEQFF. The CDR3 DNA follows: TGTGCCAGCAGCGTAGCTAGCGCCCTTTACAATGAGCAGTTCTTC.

The chain links TRBV5-1 to TRBJ2-6; 10 bases fit TRBD2. The germline gives CDR1 SGHRS, CDR2 YFSETQ. V shed 0 bases, J shed 4 bases, and the junction held 7 bases outside the gene matches. This CDR3 contains 18 residues. For the CDR3, the DNA is TGCGCCAGCAGCTTGGACCCTAGCGGGGGTTCCGGGGCCAACGTCCTGACTTTC. Amino acids: CASSLDPSGGSGANVLTF.

The rearrangement uses TRBV20-1 and TRBJ2-1, with D perhaps given as TRBD1 or TRBD2 (5 bases each). The CDR3 length is 14 residues. The V gene's germline CDR1 is DFQATT and CDR2 SNEGSKA (reference sequence). Trimming removed 2 bases from V and 5 bases from J, with 13 bases in between. Written as DNA, the CDR3 is TGCAGTGCTAGATCTTCCGGGGCCCACAATGAGCAGTTCTTC. This gives the protein CSARSSGAHNEQFF.

The rearrangement joins TRBV18 to TRBJ2-7; TRBD1 matches at 9 bases. After removal of 5 bases from V and 5 bases from J, the junction contained 7 bases not matched to a gene. The germline V gene encodes CDR1 KGHSH and CDR2 LQKENI. The CDR3 loop spans 14 amino acids. Written as DNA, the CDR3 is TGTGCCAGCTCATCACTACAGGGGGCGGACGAGCAGTACTTC. It translates to CASSSLQGADEQYF.

This clonotype was seen only a few times. J is TRBJ2-7 and V is TRBV11-1; 9 bases align to TRBD1. There are 14 residues in the CDR3. V lost 1 base and J lost 3; bases outside the gene matches: 1. Per the germline V gene, CDR1 is SGHAT and CDR2 is FQDESV (reference sequence). CDR3 sequence reads: CASSLEGQGYEQYF. Here the CDR3 DNA reads TGTGCCAGCAGCTTAGAGGGACAGGGCTACGAGCAGTACTTC. Together with reference TRBV11-1 and TRBJ2-7, the CDR3 gives the full variable domain: EAEVAQSPRYKITEKSQAVAFWCDPISGHATLYWYRQILGQGPELLVQFQDESVVDDSQLPKDRFSAERLKGVDSTLKIQPAELGDSAMYLCASSLEGQGYEQYFGPGTRLTVT.

This clonotype was observed a handful of times. The genes are TRBV11-2 and TRBJ2-7; D could derive from TRBD1 or TRBD2 (5 bases each). The CDR3 is 14 amino acids. V dropped 5 bases and J dropped 5 bases, with 16 bases sitting between them. CDR1 and CDR2 (germline): SGHAT, FQNNGV. The CDR3 DNA reads as TGTGCCAGCAGCCCAGAGGGGTTAAAACACGAGCAGTACTTC. Translated, it gives CASSPEGLKHEQYF. The whole variable domain, remainder taken from reference TRBV11-2 and TRBJ2-7, is EAGVAQSPRYKIIEKRQSVAFWCNPISGHATLYWYQQILGQGPKLLIQFQNNGVVDDSQLPKDRFSAERLKGVDSTLKIQPAKLEDSAVYLCASSPEGLKHEQYFGPGTRLTVT.

This clonotype occurred many times. The junction shows a germline mismatch at one end, possibly a read error. The chain couples TRBV7-7 to TRBJ2-2, with 10 bases that match TRBD1. CDR3 length equals 15 residues. Germline CDR1 is SSHAT and CDR2 is FNYEAQ (reference sequence). The CDR3: CASSGDRGDTGELFF. CDR3 sequence (DNA): TGTGCTAGCAGCGGGGACAGGGGCGACACCGGGGAGCTGTTTTTT.

The gene calls are TRBV9 and TRBJ2-3, with TRBD2 as a possible D gene (6 bases). The germline V gene has CDR1 SGDLS and CDR2 YYNGEE. Trimming pared 4 bases from V and 4 bases from J, leaving 19 bases between. This CDR3 contains 16 residues. This chain's CDR3 is CASSILAPTEADTQYF. Written as DNA, the CDR3 is TGTGCCAGCAGCATCCTAGCGCCCACGGAGGCAGATACGCAGTATTTT.

The table lists this clonotype with a few counts. The V call is TRBV6-6, the J call TRBJ2-1; possibly TRBD1 for D (6 bases). The CDR3 contains 13 residues. The germline CDR1 and CDR2 sequences are MNHNY and SVGAGI (reference sequence). V was pared by 10 bases and J by 7 bases, with 17 bases between. For the CDR3, the DNA is TGTGCCACCCTGCCTTACAGGGCGAATGAGCAGTTCTTC. It codes for CATLPYRANEQFF.

The V and J genes are TRBV6-5 and TRBJ2-1, with D tentatively TRBD1 (5 bases). Trimming took off 10 bases at V and 9 bases at J, with 13 bases between the two ends. Germline CDR1 MNHEY, CDR2 SVGAGI. This CDR3 is 11 amino acids long. The CDR3 protein is CATTTGSEQFF. In DNA, the CDR3 is TGTGCCACCACCACAGGCAGTGAGCAGTTCTTC.

This clonotype was recorded many times. The rearrangement uses TRBV3-1 and TRBJ2-1, with TRBD2 matching over 8 bases. J lost 3 bases, V lost 3 bases, and 4 bases had no gene match. The CDR3 covers 15 residues. Per germline, CDR1 LGHDT and CDR2 YNNKEL (reference sequence). CDR3 amino acids: CASSHAGGNYNEQFF. CDR3 bases: TGTGCCAGCAGCCACGCGGGGGGAAACTACAATGAGCAGTTCTTC.

This chain joins TRBV18 and TRBJ2-5, with a possible D match to TRBD1 (6 bases). CDR1 and CDR2 from the germline V gene are KGHSH and LQKENI. V was trimmed by 6 bases and J by 2 bases, leaving 10 bases between them. The CDR3 length is 13 residues. The CDR3 sequence is CASSRQEQETQYF. The CDR3 DNA follows: TGTGCCAGCTCTAGACAGGAACAAGAGACCCAGTACTTC.

This clonotype was observed a few times. This chain joins TRBV6-2 or TRBV6-3 and TRBJ2-2; tentatively, D is TRBD2 (5 bases). The CDR3 is 16 amino acids. V gave up 0 bases and J gave up 4 bases, with 12 bases separating them. Germline values: CDR1 MNHEY, CDR2 SVGEGT. CDR3 region: CASSYSFEGVTGELFF. DNA for the CDR3: TGTGCCAGCAGTTACTCGTTTGAGGGAGTCACCGGGGAGCTGTTTTTT.

The CDR3 here is CSAPQRGGGGGAFF. Here the CDR3 DNA reads TGCAGTGCTCCTCAACGCGGGGGGGGCGGGGGAGCTTTCTTT. The chain joins TRBV20-1 to TRBJ1-1, with D possibly TRBD1 on 6 matching bases. Trimming removed 5 bases at V and 10 bases at J, with 23 bases between. Germline values: CDR1 DFQATT, CDR2 SNEGSKA (reference sequence). This CDR3 has 14 amino acids.

This chain uses TRBV11-2 with TRBJ2-7, with 8 positions matching TRBD2. Germline lookup yields CDR1 SGHAT and CDR2 FQNNGV. With V trimmed by 7 bases and J by 3 bases, 8 bases remained unmatched. This CDR3 is built from 14 residues. Here the CDR3 reads CASNFGGEGYEQYF. CDR3 sequence (DNA): TGTGCCAGCAATTTCGGGGGGGAAGGCTACGAGCAGTACTTC.